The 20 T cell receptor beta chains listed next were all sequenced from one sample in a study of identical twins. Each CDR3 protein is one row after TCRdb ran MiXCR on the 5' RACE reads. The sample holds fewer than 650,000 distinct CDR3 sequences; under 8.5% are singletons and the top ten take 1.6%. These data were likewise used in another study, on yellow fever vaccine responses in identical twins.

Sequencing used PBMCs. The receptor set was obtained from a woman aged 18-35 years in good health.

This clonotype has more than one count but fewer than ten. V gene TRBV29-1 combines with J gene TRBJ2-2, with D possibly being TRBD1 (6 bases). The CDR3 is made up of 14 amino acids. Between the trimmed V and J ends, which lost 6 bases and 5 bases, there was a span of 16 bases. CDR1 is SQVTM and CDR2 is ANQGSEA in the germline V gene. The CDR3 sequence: CSVNIQGATGELFF. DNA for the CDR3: TGCAGCGTCAATATACAGGGTGCAACCGGGGAGCTGTTTTTT.

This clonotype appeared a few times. The CDR3 coding sequence is TGTGCCAGCAGTCCGCGGACTAGCGGGTTCGATACGCAGTATTTT. It encodes CASSPRTSGFDTQYF. The chain links TRBV12-3 or TRBV12-4 to TRBJ2-3, with 11 bases fitting TRBD2. The CDR3 sequence is 15 residues long. J gave up 6 bases and V 5 bases, and 7 bases lay outside the gene matches.

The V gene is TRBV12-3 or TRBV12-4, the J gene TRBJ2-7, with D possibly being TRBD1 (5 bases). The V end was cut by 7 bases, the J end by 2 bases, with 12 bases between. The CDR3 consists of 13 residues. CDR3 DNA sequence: TGTGCCAGCATGGGCAGGGTGGCCTACGAGCAGTACTTC. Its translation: CASMGRVAYEQYF.

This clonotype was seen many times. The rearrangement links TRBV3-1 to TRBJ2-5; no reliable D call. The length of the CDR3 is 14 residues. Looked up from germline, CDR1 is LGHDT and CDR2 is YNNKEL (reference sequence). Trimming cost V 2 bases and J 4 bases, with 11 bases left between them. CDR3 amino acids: CASSQFEKGETQYF. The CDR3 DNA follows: TGTGCCAGCAGCCAATTCGAGAAGGGAGAGACCCAGTACTTC.

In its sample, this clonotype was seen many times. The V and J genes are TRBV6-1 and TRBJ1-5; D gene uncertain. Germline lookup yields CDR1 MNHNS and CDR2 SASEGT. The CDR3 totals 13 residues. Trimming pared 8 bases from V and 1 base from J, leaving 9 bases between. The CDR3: CASGISSNQPQHF. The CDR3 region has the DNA TGTGCCAGCGGAATATCAAGCAATCAGCCCCAGCATTTT.

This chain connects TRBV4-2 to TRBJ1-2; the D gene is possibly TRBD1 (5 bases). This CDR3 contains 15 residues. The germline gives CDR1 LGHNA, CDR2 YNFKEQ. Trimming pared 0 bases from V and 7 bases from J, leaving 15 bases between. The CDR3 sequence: CASSQDGVRGGGYTF. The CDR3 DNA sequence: TGTGCCAGCAGCCAAGATGGTGTGAGGGGCGGTGGCTACACCTTC.

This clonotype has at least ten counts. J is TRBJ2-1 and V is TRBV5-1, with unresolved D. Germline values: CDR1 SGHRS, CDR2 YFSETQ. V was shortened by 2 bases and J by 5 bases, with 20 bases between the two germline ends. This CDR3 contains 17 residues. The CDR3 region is CASSFYIRVLENNEQFF. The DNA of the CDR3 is TGCGCCAGCAGCTTCTATATCCGGGTGTTGGAAAACAATGAGCAGTTCTTC. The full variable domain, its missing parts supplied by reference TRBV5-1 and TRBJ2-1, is KAGVTQTPRYLIKTRGQQVTLSCSPISGHRSVSWYQQTPGQGLQFLFEYFSETQRNKGNFPGRFSGRQFSNSRSEMNVSTLELGDSALYLCASSFYIRVLENNEQFFGPGTRLTVL.

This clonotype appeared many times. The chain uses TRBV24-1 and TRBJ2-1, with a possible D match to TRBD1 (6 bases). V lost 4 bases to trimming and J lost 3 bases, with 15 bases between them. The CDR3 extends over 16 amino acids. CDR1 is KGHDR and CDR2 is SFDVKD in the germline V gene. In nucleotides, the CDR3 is TGTGCCACCAGTGACCCAGCAGGGGATCACTACAATGAGCAGTTCTTC. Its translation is CATSDPAGDHYNEQFF.

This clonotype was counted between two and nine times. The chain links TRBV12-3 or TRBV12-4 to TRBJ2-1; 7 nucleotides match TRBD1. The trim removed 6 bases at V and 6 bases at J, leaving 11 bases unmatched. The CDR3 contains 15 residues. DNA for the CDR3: TGTGCCAGCAGCCCAGGACAGGCAAGGGGCAATGAGCAGTTCTTC. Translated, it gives CASSPGQARGNEQFF.

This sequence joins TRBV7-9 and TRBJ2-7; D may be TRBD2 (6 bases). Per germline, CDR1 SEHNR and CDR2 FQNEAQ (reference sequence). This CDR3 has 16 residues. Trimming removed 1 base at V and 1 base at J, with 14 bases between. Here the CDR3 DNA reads TGTGCCAGCAGCTTAGTCCGGCTAGCGATTTCCTACGAGCAGTACTTC. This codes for CASSLVRLAISYEQYF. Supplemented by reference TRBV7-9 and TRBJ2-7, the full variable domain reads DTGVSQNPRHKITKRGQNVTFRCDPISEHNRLYWYRQTLGQGPEFLTYFQNEAQLEKSRLLSDRFSAERPKGSFSTLEIQRTEQGDSAMYLCASSLVRLAISYEQYFGPGTRLTVT.

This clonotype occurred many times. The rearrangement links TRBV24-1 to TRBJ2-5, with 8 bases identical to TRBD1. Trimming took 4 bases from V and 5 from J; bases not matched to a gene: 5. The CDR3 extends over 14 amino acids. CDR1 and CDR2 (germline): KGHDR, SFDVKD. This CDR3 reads CATSDPNRGETQYF. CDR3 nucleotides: TGTGCCACCAGTGACCCTAACAGGGGGGAGACCCAGTACTTC.

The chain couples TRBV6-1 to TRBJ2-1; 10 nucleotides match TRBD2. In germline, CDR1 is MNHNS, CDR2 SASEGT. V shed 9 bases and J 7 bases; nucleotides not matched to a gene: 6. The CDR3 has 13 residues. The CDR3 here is CASGLAGVNEQFF. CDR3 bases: TGTGCCAGTGGGCTAGCGGGAGTTAATGAGCAGTTCTTC.

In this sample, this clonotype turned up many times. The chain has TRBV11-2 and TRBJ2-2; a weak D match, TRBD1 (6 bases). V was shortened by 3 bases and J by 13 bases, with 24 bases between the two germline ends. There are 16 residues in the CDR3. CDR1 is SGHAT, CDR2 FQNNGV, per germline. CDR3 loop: CASSFSGTNRIRGLFF. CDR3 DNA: TGTGCCAGCAGCTTCTCAGGGACAAATAGGATTAGAGGGCTGTTTTTT.

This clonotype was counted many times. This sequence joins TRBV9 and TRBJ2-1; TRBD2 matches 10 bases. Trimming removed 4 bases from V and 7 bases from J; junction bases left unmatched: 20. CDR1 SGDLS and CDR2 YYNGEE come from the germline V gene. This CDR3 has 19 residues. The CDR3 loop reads CASSPRGASGSSAYNEQFF. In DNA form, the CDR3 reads TGTGCCAGCAGCCCCAGGGGTGCTAGCGGGAGCAGTGCGTATAATGAGCAGTTCTTC.

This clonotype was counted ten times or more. CDR3 nucleotides: TGTGCCACCAGTGATGGAAACACCATATATTTT. Translating gives CATSDGNTIYF. This chain links TRBV24-1 with TRBJ1-3; D gene ambiguous. Germline V gene sequence: CDR1 KGHDR, CDR2 SFDVKD. Trimming removed 3 bases from V and 4 bases from J, with 0 bases in between. The CDR3 is 11 amino acids.

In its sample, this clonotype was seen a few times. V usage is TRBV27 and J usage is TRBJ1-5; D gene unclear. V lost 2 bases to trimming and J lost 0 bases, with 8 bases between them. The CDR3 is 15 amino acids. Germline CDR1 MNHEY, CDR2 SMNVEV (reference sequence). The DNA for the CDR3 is TGTGCCAGCAGTTTAAACGGGGATAGCAATCAGCCCCAGCATTTT. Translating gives CASSLNGDSNQPQHF.

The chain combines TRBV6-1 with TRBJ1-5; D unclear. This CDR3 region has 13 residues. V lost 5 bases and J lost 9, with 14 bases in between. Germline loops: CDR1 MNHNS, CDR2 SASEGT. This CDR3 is CASSPHLYSPQHF. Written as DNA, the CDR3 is TGTGCCAGCAGTCCCCATTTATATTCGCCCCAGCATTTT.

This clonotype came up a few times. CDR3 sequence (DNA): TGCGCCAGCAGCAATCCGGTCAGGGGGCGAACAGATACGCAGTATTTT. It codes for CASSNPVRGRTDTQYF. J is TRBJ2-3 and V is TRBV4-1; 8 nucleotides match TRBD1. The CDR3 loop spans 16 amino acids. V shed 5 bases and J 3 bases; nucleotides not matched to a gene: 10. Germline CDR1 and CDR2: MGHRA and YSYEKL.

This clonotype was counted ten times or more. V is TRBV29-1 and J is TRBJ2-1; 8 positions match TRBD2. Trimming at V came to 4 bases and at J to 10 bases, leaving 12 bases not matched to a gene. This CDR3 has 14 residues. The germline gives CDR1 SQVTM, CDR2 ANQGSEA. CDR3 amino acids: CSVADGRAFVEQFF. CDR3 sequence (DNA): TGCAGCGTTGCCGACGGGAGGGCCTTCGTAGAGCAGTTCTTC.

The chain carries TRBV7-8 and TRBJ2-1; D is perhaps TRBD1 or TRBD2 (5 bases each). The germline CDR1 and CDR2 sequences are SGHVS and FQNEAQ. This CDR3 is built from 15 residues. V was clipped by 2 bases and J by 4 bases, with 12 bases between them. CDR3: CASSLMGVTYNEQFF. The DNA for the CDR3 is TGTGCCAGCAGCTTAATGGGGGTAACTTACAATGAGCAGTTCTTC.